This T cell receptor (beta chain) emerged from a study of CD8 T cells in ankylosing spondylitis. Points from the study as a whole: Matched synovial fluid from ankylosing spondylitis patients was reported to be enriched for disease-linked clones.

A note on this clonotype: What it binds is not known.

A single record per CDR3 protein comes from TCRdb applying MiXCR to the 5' RACE reads. The table has 270,000 or so distinct CDR3 sequences, more than 15% seen once. In germline, CDR1 is SQVTM, CDR2 ANQGSEA. This CDR3 contains 12 residues. The V gene lost 4 bases and the J gene lost 10 bases, with 14 bases spanning the gap. This rearrangement joins TRBV29-1 to TRBJ2-1; the D gene is possibly TRBD2 (5 bases). The sample comprised blood, either unsorted or a sorted T cell fraction (not recorded which). This TCR came from a male donor with ankylosing spondylitis or in good health (not recorded which). The CDR3 coding sequence is TGCAGCGTTGTTGGCCGGGAAAAAGAGCAGTTCTTC. It encodes CSVVGREKEQFF.